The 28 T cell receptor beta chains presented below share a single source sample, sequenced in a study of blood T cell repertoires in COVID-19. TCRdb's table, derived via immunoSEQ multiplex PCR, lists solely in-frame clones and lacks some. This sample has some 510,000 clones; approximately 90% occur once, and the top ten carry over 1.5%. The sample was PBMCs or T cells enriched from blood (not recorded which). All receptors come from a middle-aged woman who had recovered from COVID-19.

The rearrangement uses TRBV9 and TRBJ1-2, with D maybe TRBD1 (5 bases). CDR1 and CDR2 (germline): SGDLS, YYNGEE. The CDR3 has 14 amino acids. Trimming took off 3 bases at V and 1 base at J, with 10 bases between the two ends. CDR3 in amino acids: CASSAFDSNYGYTF. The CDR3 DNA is TGTGCCAGCAGCGCATTCGACAGTAACTATGGCTACACCTTC.

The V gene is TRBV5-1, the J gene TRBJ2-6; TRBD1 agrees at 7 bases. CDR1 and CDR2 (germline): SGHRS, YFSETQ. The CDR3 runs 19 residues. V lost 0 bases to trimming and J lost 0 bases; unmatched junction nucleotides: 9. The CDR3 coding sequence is TGCGCCAGCAGCTTGGCGGGTGGACAGGCTAGCTCTGGGGCCAACGTCCTGACTTTC. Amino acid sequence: CASSLAGGQASSGANVLTF.

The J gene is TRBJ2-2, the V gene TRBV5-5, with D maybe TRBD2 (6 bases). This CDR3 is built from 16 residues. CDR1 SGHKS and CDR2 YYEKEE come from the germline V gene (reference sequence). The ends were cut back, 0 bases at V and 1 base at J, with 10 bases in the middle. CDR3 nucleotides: TGTGCCAGCAGCTTGGTTGTTAGCGGGAACACCGGGGAGCTGTTTTTT. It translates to CASSLVVSGNTGELFF. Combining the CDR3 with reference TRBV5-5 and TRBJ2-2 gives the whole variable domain DAGVTQSPTHLIKTRGQQVTLRCSPISGHKSVSWYQQVLGQGPQFIFQYYEKEERGRGNFPDRFSARQFPNYSSELNVNALLLGDSALYLCASSLVVSGNTGELFFGEGSRLTVL.

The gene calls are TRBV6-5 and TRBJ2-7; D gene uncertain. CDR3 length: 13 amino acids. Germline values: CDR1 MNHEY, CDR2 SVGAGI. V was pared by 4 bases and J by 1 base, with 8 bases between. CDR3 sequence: CASSLEVSYEQYF. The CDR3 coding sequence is TGTGCCAGCAGTTTAGAGGTTTCCTACGAGCAGTACTTC.

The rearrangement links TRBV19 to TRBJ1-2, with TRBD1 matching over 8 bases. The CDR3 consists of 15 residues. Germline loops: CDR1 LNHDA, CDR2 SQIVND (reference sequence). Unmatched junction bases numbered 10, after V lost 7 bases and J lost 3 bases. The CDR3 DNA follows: TGTGCCAGTACCTTACTCTCACAGGGGGACTATGGCTACACCTTC. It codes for CASTLLSQGDYGYTF.

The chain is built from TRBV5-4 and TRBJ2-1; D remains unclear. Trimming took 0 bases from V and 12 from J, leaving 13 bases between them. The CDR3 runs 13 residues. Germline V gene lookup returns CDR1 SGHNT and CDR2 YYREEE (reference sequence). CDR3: CASSLVGSRGQFF. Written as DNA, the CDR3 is TGTGCCAGCAGCTTGGTAGGATCCAGAGGGCAGTTCTTC.

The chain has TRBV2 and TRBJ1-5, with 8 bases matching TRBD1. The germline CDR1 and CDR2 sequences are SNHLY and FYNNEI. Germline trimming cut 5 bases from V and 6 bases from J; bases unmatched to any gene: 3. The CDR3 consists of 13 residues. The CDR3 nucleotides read TGTGCCAGCAGTCCAGGGGGCCCTCAGCCCCAGCATTTT. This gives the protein CASSPGGPQPQHF. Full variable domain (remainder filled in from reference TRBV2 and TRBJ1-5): EPEVTQTPSHQVTQMGQEVILRCVPISNHLYFYWYRQILGQKVEFLVSFYNNEISEKSEIFDDQFSVERPDGSNFTLKIRSTKLEDSAMYFCASSPGGPQPQHFGDGTRLSIL.

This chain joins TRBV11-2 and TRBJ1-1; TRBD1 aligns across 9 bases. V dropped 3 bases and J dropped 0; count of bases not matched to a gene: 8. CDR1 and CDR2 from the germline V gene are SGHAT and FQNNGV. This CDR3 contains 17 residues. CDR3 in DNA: TGTGCCAGCAGCTTTCAGACGACAGGGGGGCTGAACACTGAAGCTTTCTTT. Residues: CASSFQTTGGLNTEAFF.

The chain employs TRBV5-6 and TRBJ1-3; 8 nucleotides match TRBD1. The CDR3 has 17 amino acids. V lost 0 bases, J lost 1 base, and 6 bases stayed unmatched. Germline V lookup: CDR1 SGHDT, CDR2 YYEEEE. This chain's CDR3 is CASSLGWTGSSGNTIYF. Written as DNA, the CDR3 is TGTGCCAGCAGCTTGGGTTGGACAGGGTCGTCTGGAAACACCATATATTTT.

CDR3 residues: CASRLGTANTEAFF. The CDR3 nucleotides read TGTGCCAGCAGGTTAGGGACAGCAAACACTGAAGCTTTCTTT. The chain employs TRBV6-5 and TRBJ1-1; 7 bases align to TRBD1. Germline loops: CDR1 MNHEY, CDR2 SVGAGI. This CDR3 comprises 14 residues. The V gene end was trimmed by 6 bases and the J gene end by 2 bases; junction bases not matched to a gene: 6.

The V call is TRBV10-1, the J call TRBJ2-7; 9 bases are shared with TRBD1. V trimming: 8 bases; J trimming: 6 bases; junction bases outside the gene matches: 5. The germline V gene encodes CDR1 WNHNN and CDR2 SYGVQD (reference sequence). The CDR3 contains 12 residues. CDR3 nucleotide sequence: TGCGCCAGCGGGCCGACAGGGGGCGAGCAGTACTTC. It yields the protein CASGPTGGEQYF.

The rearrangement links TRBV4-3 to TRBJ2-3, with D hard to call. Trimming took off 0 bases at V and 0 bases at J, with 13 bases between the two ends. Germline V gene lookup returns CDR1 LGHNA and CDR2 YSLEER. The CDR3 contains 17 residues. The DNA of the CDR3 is TGCGCCAGCAGCCAAGATACTGTAGGCAGGAGCACAGATACGCAGTATTTT. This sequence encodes CASSQDTVGRSTDTQYF.

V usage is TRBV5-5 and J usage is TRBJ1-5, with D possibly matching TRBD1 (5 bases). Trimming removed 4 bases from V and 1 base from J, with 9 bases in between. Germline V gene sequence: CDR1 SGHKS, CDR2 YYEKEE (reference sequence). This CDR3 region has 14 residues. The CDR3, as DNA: TGTGCCAGCAGCCCCGACAGAAGCAATCAGCCCCAGCATTTT. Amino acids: CASSPDRSNQPQHF.

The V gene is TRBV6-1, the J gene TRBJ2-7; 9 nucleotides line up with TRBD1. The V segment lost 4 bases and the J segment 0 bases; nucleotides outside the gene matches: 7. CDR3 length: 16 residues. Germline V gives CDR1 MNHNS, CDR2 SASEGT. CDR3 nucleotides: TGTGCCAGCAGTGGCATCCGGGACAGGGCCTCCTACGAGCAGTACTTC. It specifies CASSGIRDRASYEQYF.

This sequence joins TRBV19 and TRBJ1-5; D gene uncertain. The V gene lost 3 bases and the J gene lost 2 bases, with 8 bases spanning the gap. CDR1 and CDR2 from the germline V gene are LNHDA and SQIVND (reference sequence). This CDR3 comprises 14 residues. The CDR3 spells CASSILGGNQPQHF. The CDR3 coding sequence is TGTGCCAGTAGTATCTTGGGAGGCAATCAGCCCCAGCATTTT.

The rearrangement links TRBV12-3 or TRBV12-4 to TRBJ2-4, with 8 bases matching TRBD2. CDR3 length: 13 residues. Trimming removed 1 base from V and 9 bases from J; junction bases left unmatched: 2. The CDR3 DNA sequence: TGTGCCAGCAGTTTAGGACTAGCGAGCATTCAGTACTTC. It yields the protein CASSLGLASIQYF.

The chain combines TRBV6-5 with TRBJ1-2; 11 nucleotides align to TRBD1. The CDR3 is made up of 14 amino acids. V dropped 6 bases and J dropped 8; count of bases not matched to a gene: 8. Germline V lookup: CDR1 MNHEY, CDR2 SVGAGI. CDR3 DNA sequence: TGTGCCAGCAGGAGGGGACAGGGGGAGTGGGGCTACACCTTC. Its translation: CASRRGQGEWGYTF.

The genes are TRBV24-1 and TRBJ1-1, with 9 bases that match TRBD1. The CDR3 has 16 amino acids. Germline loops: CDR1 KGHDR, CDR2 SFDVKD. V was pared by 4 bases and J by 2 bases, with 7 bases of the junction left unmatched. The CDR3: CATSEAGTGRNTEAFF. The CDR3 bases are TGTGCCACCAGTGAGGCCGGGACAGGGAGAAACACTGAAGCTTTCTTT.

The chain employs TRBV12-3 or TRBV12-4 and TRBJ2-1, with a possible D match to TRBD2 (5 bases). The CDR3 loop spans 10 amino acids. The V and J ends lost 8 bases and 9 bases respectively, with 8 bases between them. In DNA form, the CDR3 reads TGTGCCAGCTCGGGGAGTGAGCAGTTCTTC. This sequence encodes CASSGSEQFF.

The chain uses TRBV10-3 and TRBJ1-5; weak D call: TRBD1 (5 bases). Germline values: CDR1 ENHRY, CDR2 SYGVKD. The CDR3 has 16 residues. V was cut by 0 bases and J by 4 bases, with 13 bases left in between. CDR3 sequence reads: CAISESGLPANQPQHF. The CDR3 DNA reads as TGTGCCATCAGTGAGTCGGGGCTCCCAGCAAATCAGCCCCAGCATTTT.

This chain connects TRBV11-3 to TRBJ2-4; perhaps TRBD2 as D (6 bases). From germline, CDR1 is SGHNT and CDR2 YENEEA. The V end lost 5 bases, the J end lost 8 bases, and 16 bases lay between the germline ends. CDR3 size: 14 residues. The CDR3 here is CASSPPGGDDIQYF. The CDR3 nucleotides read TGTGCCAGCAGCCCCCCGGGCGGGGATGACATTCAGTACTTC. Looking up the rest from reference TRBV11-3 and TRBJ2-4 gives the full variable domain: EAGVVQSPRYKIIEKKQPVAFWCNPISGHNTLYWYLQNLGQGPELLIRYENEEAVDDSQLPKDRFSAERLKGVDSTLKIQPAELGDSAVYLCASSPPGGDDIQYFGAGTRLSVL.

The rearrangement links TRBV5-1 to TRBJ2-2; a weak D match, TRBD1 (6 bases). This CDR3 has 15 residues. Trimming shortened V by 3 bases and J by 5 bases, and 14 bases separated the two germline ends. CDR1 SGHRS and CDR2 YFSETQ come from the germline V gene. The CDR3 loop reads CASSWGTLSTGELFF. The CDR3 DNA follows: TGCGCCAGCAGCTGGGGGACACTTAGTACCGGGGAGCTGTTTTTT. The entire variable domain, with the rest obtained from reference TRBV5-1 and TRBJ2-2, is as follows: KAGVTQTPRYLIKTRGQQVTLSCSPISGHRSVSWYQQTPGQGLQFLFEYFSETQRNKGNFPGRFSGRQFSNSRSEMNVSTLELGDSALYLCASSWGTLSTGELFFGEGSRLTVL.

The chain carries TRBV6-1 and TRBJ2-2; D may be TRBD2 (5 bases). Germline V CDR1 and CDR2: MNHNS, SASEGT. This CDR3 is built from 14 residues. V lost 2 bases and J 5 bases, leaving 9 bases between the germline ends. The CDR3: CASSERRGTGELFF. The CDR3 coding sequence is TGTGCCAGCAGTGAACGGCGAGGGACCGGGGAGCTGTTTTTT.

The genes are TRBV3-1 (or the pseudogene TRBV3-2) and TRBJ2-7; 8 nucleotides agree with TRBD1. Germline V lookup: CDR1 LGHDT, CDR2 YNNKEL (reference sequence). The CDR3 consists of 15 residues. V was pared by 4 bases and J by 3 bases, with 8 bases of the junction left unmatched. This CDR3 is CASSRGQAPYYEQYF. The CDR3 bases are TGTGCCAGCAGCCGGGGACAGGCACCTTACTACGAGCAGTACTTC.

CDR3 loop: CASSVGGRGGYEQYF. DNA of the CDR3: TGTGCCAGCAGCGTAGGGGGAAGGGGGGGCTACGAGCAGTACTTC. This rearrangement joins TRBV9 to TRBJ2-7, with D possibly being TRBD2 (7 bases). The CDR3 length is 15 residues. CDR1 and CDR2 (germline): SGDLS, YYNGEE. V gave up 0 bases and J gave up 3 bases, with 13 bases separating them.

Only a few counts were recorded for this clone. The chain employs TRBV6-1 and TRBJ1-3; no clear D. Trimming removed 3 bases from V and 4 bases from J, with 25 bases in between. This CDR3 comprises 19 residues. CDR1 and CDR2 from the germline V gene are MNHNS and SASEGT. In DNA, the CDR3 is TGTGCCAGCAGTGAGCGAATGGAGGCTCAAAGGGCATCCGGAAACACCATATATTTT. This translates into CASSERMEAQRASGNTIYF.

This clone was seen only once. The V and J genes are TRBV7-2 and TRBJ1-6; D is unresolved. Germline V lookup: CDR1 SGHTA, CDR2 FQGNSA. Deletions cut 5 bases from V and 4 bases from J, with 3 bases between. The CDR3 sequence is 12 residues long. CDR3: CASSTYNSPLHF. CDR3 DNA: TGTGCCAGCAGCACATATAATTCACCCCTCCACTTT.

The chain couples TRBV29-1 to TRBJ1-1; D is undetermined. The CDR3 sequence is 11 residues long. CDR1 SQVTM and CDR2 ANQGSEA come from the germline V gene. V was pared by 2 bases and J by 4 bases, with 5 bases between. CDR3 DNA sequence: TGCAGCGTTGAAACGGTCACTGAAGCTTTCTTT. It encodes CSVETVTEAFF.